In its sample, the clone carrying this T cell receptor beta chain was seen a few times. Its specificity is unknown. Possible read error: a much larger clone is one base away. The use of a sample-barcoded 5' primer and a J-beta primer mix characterized a second PCR of about 7 to 12 cycles. TCRdb re-called the 5' RACE reads through MiXCR, storing one row per CDR3 protein. The sample lists roughly 900,000 distinct CDR3 sequences, under 30% occurring once. This sample is part of a study of blood T cells in healthy people across ages. Study details: Per two T cells, template switching captured roughly one barcoded beta molecule.

The authors drew 8 to 10 milliliters of peripheral blood from each donor. Study-wide results and limits: Roughly linear age-related decline in beta diversity appeared, significant by age around 36.

The germline V gene encodes CDR1 LGHNA and CDR2 YNFKEQ. This CDR3 is 16 amino acids long. V gene TRBV4-2 combines with J gene TRBJ2-1, with 8 bases identical to TRBD1. Sequenced: blood. The sequence was collected from a woman of 80 years or more in good health. The CDR3 sequence is CASSQGRQGAYSEQFF. CDR3 coding DNA: TGTGCCAGCAGCCAAGGTCGGCAGGGGGCATACAGTGAGCAGTTCTTC.